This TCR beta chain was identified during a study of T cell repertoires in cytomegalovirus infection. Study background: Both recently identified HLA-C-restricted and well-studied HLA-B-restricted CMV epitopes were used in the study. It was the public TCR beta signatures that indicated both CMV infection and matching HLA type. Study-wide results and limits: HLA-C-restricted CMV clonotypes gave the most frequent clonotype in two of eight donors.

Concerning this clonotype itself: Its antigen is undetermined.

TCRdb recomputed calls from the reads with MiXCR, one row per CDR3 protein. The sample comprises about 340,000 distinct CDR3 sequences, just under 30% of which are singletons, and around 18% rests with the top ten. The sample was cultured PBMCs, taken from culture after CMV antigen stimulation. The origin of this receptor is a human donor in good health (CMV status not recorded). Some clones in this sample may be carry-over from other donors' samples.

The CDR3 region is CASSPGALSYEQYF. In DNA form, the CDR3 reads TGTGCCAGCAGTCCCGGGGCCCTCTCCTACGAGCAGTACTTC. The genes are TRBV12-3 or TRBV12-4 and TRBJ2-7; the D gene could be TRBD1 or TRBD2 (5 bases each). This CDR3 spans 14 amino acids. V lost 5 bases and J lost 0, with 11 bases in between.